Listed below are T cell receptor beta chains from one sample, sequenced in a study of blood T cell repertoires in COVID-19. Repertoires were generated with immunoSEQ multiplex PCR, while TCRdb's copy carries only in-frame clones and drops some. The table has about 190,000 clones, about 80% seen once. Sequencing was performed on peripheral blood. Source of these receptors: a young man with active or convalescent COVID-19. The CDR3 runs from the conserved cysteine through the conserved F or W. The order of the fields is V gene, D gene, CDR3 length, J gene, clone size, CDR3 protein, CDR3 DNA. The D gene is left open where the match is weak. A clone size is listed for some rows: how often the clone was seen (once, few, many), or a class if it is expanded.

>TRBV9|TRBD2|19|TRBJ2-7|.
CASSPGGVRRGLGSYEQYF
TGTGCCAGCAGCCCCGGGGGGGTTAGGAGGGGCTTGGGGTCGTACGAGCAGTACTTC
>TRBV19|.|13|TRBJ1-3|.
CASRDTSGNTIYF
TGTGCCAGTAGGGACACCTCTGGAAACACCATATATTTT
>TRBV5-8|TRBD1|16|TRBJ1-6|.
CASSRDRAAERSPLHF
TGTGCCAGCAGCCGGGACAGGGCCGCTGAGAGGTCACCCCTCCACTTT
>TRBV18|.|15|TRBJ2-3|.
CASSPPAWAADTQYF
TGTGCCAGCTCACCACCGGCCTGGGCAGCAGATACGCAGTATTTT
>TRBV9|.|17|TRBJ1-3|.
CASSPWGGQASGNTIYF
TGTGCCAGCAGCCCCTGGGGGGGGCAGGCCTCTGGAAACACCATATATTTT
>TRBV7-7|TRBD1|13|TRBJ2-1|.
CASSLDRVNEQFF
TGTGCTAGCAGCTTGGACAGGGTCAATGAGCAGTTCTTC
>TRBV5-6|TRBD1|15|TRBJ1-2|.
CASSLGTGPIYGYTF
TGTGCCAGCAGCCTCGGGACAGGGCCTATTTATGGCTACACCTTC
>TRBV19|TRBD1|16|TRBJ1-5|few
CASRGTEATFFSPQHF
TGTGCCAGTAGAGGGACAGAAGCAACCTTTTTTTCGCCCCAGCATTTT
>TRBV7-8|.|15|TRBJ2-7|.
CASSPTGSTWDEQYF
TGTGCCAGCAGCCCCACCGGGTCCACCTGGGACGAGCAGTACTTC
>TRBV9|.|16|TRBJ1-5|few
CASSDGRPGSNQPQHF
TGTGCCAGCAGTGACGGGAGACCCGGTAGCAATCAGCCCCAGCATTTT
>TRBV7-3|TRBD2|18|TRBJ2-3|.
CASSLRRSGGDSTDTQYF
TGTGCCAGCAGCTTACGCCGCAGCGGGGGGGATAGCACAGATACGCAGTATTTT
>TRBV28|TRBD1|16|TRBJ2-5|many
CASSILGTGAQETQYF
TGTGCCAGCAGTATCTTAGGGACAGGGGCCCAAGAGACCCAGTACTTC
>TRBV21-1|.|17|TRBJ1-2|.
CASSRIPQGREGYGYTF
TGTGCCAGCAGCAGGATACCACAGGGGCGGGAAGGCTATGGCTACACCTTC
>TRBV14|.|14|TRBJ1-1|once
CASSQERAPSEAFF
TGTGCCAGCAGCCAAGAGCGGGCGCCGAGTGAAGCTTTCTTT
>TRBV2|TRBD1|16|TRBJ1-2|once
CASSEDLGTVNYGYTF
TGTGCCAGCAGCGAAGATCTGGGGACAGTTAACTATGGCTACACCTTC
>TRBV5-1|TRBD2|14|TRBJ2-3|.
CASSGLAVTDTQYF
TGCGCCAGCAGCGGACTAGCGGTCACAGATACGCAGTATTTT
>TRBV4-1|.|16|TRBJ1-1|.
CASSQVSGGMNTEAFF
TGCGCCAGCAGCCAAGTGAGCGGGGGGATGAACACTGAAGCTTTCTTT
>TRBV25-1|.|14|TRBJ2-1|.
CASSDSGFYNEQFF
TGTGCCAGCAGTGACAGCGGGTTTTACAATGAGCAGTTCTTC
>TRBV30|.|16|TRBJ1-5|.
CAWSTGSSGANQPQHF
TGTGCCTGGAGCACCGGGTCCTCTGGGGCCAATCAGCCCCAGCATTTT
>TRBV24-1|TRBD1|13|TRBJ2-7|.
CATRSGTDYEQYF
TGTGCCACCAGGTCCGGGACAGACTACGAGCAGTACTTC